These T cell receptor beta chains were read from a single sample in a study of technical replicates of blood from a few donors. Sequencing used immunoSEQ multiplex PCR; TCRdb keeps in-frame clones, though not all of them. This table has roughly 56,000 clones, about 87% appearing once. Sequenced material: PBMCs. The receptor set was obtained from a human donor in good health. Some clones in this sample may be carry-over from other donors' samples. Each CDR3 is given without its conserved first and last residue.

j_call: TRBJ2-2
v_call: TRBV7-9
cdr3_aa: ASSPDQGATGELF

j_call: TRBJ2-7
v_call: TRBV7-8
cdr3_aa: ASSSYRDSYEQY

j_call: TRBJ2-7
v_call: TRBV6-5
cdr3_aa: ASSYQGTQAYEQY

j_call: TRBJ2-2
v_call: TRBV5-1
cdr3_aa: ASSDRTGGPNTGELF

j_call: TRBJ2-2
v_call: TRBV29-1
cdr3_aa: SGDLANTGELF

j_call: TRBJ2-3
v_call: TRBV5-6
cdr3_aa: ASSLAVAGREDTQY

j_call: TRBJ1-2
v_call: TRBV7-9
cdr3_aa: ASSRRGYGYT

j_call: TRBJ1-1
v_call: TRBV5-1
cdr3_aa: ASSWTGAERDTEAF

j_call: TRBJ1-2
v_call: TRBV5-1
cdr3_aa: ASSLASQLANYGYT

j_call: TRBJ1-2
v_call: TRBV6-5
cdr3_aa: ASSYSGDRDGYT

j_call: TRBJ1-1
v_call: TRBV7-8
cdr3_aa: ASSLNPRNTEAF

j_call: TRBJ1-4
v_call: TRBV29-1
cdr3_aa: SALATNEKLF

j_call: TRBJ1-4
v_call: TRBV11-3
cdr3_aa: ASSLDQGQGKLF

j_call: TRBJ2-5
v_call: TRBV4-1
cdr3_aa: ASSQDRWQGETQY

j_call: TRBJ2-1
v_call: TRBV10-3
cdr3_aa: AISEDKSSYNEQF

j_call: TRBJ2-3
v_call: TRBV18
cdr3_aa: ASSPSQGTDTQY

j_call: TRBJ1-2
v_call: TRBV2
cdr3_aa: ARLGDRAYGYT

j_call: TRBJ1-1
v_call: TRBV10-2
cdr3_aa: ASSPSGFNTEAF

j_call: TRBJ1-6
v_call: TRBV2
cdr3_aa: ASILSSNSPLH

j_call: TRBJ2-7
v_call: TRBV18
cdr3_aa: ASSQRTDEQY

j_call: TRBJ2-3
v_call: TRBV4-3
cdr3_aa: ASSQDGATDTQY

j_call: TRBJ2-1
v_call: TRBV4-3
cdr3_aa: ASSQEGGNEQF

j_call: TRBJ1-6
v_call: TRBV5-5
cdr3_aa: ASSLLGETNSPLH

j_call: TRBJ2-2
v_call: TRBV5-1
cdr3_aa: ASSQTSRTGELF

j_call: TRBJ1-2
v_call: TRBV25-1
cdr3_aa: ASSERRGNGYT

j_call: TRBJ1-1
v_call: TRBV6-5
cdr3_aa: ASSWGGTEAF

j_call: TRBJ2-1
v_call: TRBV2
cdr3_aa: ASTSGLAGGEQF

j_call: TRBJ2-3
v_call: TRBV6-4
cdr3_aa: ASSDSESVTDTQY

j_call: TRBJ1-1
v_call: TRBV29-1
cdr3_aa: SVLRGKTEAF

j_call: TRBJ2-2
v_call: TRBV7-6
cdr3_aa: ASSLEPSQTGELF